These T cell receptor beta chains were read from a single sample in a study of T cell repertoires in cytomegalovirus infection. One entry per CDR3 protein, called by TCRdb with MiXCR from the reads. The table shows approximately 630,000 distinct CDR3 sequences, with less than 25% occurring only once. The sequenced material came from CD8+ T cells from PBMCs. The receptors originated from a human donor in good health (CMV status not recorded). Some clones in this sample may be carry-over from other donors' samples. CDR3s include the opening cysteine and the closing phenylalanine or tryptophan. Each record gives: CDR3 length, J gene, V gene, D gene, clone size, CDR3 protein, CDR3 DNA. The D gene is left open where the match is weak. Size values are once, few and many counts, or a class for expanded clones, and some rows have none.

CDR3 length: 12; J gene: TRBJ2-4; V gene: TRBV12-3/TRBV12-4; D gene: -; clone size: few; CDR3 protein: CASTQPGDIQYF; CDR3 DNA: TGTGCCAGCACCCAGCCCGGGGACATTCAGTACTTC
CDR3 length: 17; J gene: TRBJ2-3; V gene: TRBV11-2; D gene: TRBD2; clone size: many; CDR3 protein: CASNPPPGTSGEDTQYF; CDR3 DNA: TGTGCCAGCAACCCACCTCCCGGGACTAGCGGGGAGGATACGCAGTATTTT
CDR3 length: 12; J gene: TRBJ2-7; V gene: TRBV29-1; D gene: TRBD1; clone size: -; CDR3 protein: CSAGTGTNEQYF; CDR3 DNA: TGCAGCGCCGGGACAGGCACTAACGAGCAGTACTTC
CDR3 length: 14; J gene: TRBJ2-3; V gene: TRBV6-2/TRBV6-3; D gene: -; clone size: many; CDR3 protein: CASSMTGDTDTQYF; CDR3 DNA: TGTGCCAGCAGTATGACAGGAGACACAGATACGCAGTATTTT
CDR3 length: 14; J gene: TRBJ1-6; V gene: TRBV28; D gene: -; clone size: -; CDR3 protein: CASSSTDFNSPLHF; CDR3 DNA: TGTGCCAGCAGTTCCACGGACTTTAATTCACCCCTCCACTTT
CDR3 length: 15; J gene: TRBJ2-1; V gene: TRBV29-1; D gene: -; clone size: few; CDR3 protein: CSVESRRGLDNEQFF; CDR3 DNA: TGCAGCGTTGAATCCCGGCGGGGGCTGGACAATGAGCAGTTCTTC
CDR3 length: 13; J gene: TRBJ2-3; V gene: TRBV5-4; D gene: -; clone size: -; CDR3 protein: CASGGGGSDTQYF; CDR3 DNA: TGTGCCAGCGGCGGCGGGGGCTCGGATACGCAGTATTTT
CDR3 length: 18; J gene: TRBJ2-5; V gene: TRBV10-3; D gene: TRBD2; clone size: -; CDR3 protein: CAISAREPGLGGRETQYF; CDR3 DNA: TGTGCCATCAGTGCGAGGGAACCGGGACTAGGAGGGCGAGAGACCCAGTACTTC
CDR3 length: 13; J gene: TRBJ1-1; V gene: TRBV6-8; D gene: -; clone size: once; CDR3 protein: CASKFIGGTEAFF; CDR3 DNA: TGTGCCAGCAAGTTCATAGGGGGCACTGAAGCTTTCTTT
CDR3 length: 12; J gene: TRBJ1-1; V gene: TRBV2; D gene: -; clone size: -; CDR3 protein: CASTIQATEAFF; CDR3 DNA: TGTGCCAGCACCATCCAGGCCACTGAAGCTTTCTTT
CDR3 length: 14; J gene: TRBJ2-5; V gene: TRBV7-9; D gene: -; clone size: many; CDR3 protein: CASIPRGPQETQYF; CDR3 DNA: TGTGCCAGCATCCCAAGGGGTCCTCAAGAGACCCAGTACTTC
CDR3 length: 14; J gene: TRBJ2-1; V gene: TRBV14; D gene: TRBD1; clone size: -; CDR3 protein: CASSRQGAQDEQFF; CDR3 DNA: TGTGCCAGCAGCCGACAGGGGGCGCAGGATGAGCAGTTCTTC
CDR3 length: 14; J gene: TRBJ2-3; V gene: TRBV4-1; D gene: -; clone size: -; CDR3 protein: CASSQGFGEATQYF; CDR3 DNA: TGCGCCAGCAGTCAAGGGTTTGGCGAGGCTACGCAGTATTTT
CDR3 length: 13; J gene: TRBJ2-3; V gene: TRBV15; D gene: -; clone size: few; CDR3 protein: CATLAPGSDTQYF; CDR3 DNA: TGTGCCACCCTGGCACCGGGGTCGGATACGCAGTATTTT